A single sample is the source of the 30 T cell receptor beta chains below, sequenced in a study of T-cell reconstitution after alpha-beta-depleted transplantation in children. The authors prepared the TCRbeta library with unique molecular identifiers. Via MiXCR, TCRdb re-called the PCR reads, giving one row per CDR3 protein. The sample records a few hundred thousand distinct CDR3 sequences, 10% to 15% being singletons. Sample: PBMCs, mostly from graft donor cells, taken 360 days after TCRalphabeta/CD19-depleted stem cell transplant. The origin of the receptors is a male patient aged 5 to 17 who had a stem cell transplant for acute myeloid leukemia, so the T cells may come from the graft donor.

The rearrangement joins TRBV10-3 to TRBJ2-7; 7 bases are shared with TRBD1. V lost 2 bases, J lost 6 bases, and 1 base stayed unmatched. The germline V gene has CDR1 ENHRY and CDR2 SYGVKD. This CDR3 is 12 amino acids long. CDR3 loop: CAISETGAEQYF. CDR3 in DNA: TGTGCCATCAGTGAGACAGGGGCCGAGCAGTACTTC.

A few counts support this clonotype. The chain combines TRBV7-3 with TRBJ2-7, with TRBD2 matching over 12 bases. The length of the CDR3 is 15 residues. The ends lost 2 bases at V and 6 bases at J; junction bases unmatched: 5. Germline V gives CDR1 SGHTA, CDR2 FQGTGA. The CDR3 bases are TGTGCCAGCAGCTTATTGGCTAGCGGGAGGGGCGAGCAGTACTTC. It is translated as CASSLLASGRGEQYF. The entire variable domain, with the rest obtained from reference TRBV7-3 and TRBJ2-7, is as follows: GAGVSQTPSNKVTEKGKYVELRCDPISGHTALYWYRQSLGQGPEFLIYFQGTGAADDSGLPNDRFFAVRPEGSVSTLKIQRTERGDSAVYLCASSLLASGRGEQYFGPGTRLTVT.

This clonotype was counted once. The chain carries TRBV20-1 and TRBJ2-3, with TRBD2 matching over 9 bases. Trimming removed 5 bases from V and 7 bases from J; junction bases left unmatched: 16. Germline lookup yields CDR1 DFQATT and CDR2 SNEGSKA (reference sequence). The CDR3 is made up of 16 amino acids. CDR3 nucleotide sequence: TGCAGTGCTGAGCCCCGTCCCAGCGGGAGGTACCATACGCAGTATTTT. It encodes CSAEPRPSGRYHTQYF.

This clonotype showed up just a few times. V and J are TRBV20-1 and TRBJ2-5, with a tentative D call TRBD2 (5 bases). V was trimmed by 5 bases and J by 0 bases, leaving 16 bases between them. CDR1 DFQATT and CDR2 SNEGSKA come from the germline V gene (reference sequence). CDR3 length equals 15 residues. CDR3 DNA sequence: TGCAGTGCTCACCACGGGGTGGGCTACCAAGAGACCCAGTACTTC. It specifies CSAHHGVGYQETQYF.

This clonotype showed up just a few times. The J gene is TRBJ2-6, the V gene TRBV29-1; D ambiguous. The CDR3 runs to 14 residues. CDR1 and CDR2 from the germline V gene are SQVTM and ANQGSEA. V was cut by 2 bases and J by 4 bases, with 9 bases left in between. CDR3 sequence (DNA): TGCAGCGTTGAATCTGGGTTCGGGGCCAACGTCCTGACTTTC. This encodes CSVESGFGANVLTF.

This clonotype turned up a few times. The chain is built from TRBV20-1 and TRBJ2-5; 11 nucleotides line up with TRBD2. The CDR3 totals 16 residues. The germline CDR1 and CDR2 sequences are DFQATT and SNEGSKA (reference sequence). With V trimmed by 2 bases and J by 6 bases, 11 bases remained unmatched. Here the CDR3 reads CSARILAGGPEQTQYF. The CDR3 nucleotides read TGCAGTGCTAGAATCCTAGCGGGAGGACCCGAGCAGACCCAGTACTTC.

The chain recombines TRBV18 with TRBJ2-1; 11 positions match TRBD2. Germline V CDR1 and CDR2: KGHSH, LQKENI. The CDR3 length is 17 residues. Trimming at V came to 5 bases and at J to 0 bases, leaving 6 bases not matched to a gene. The CDR3 sequence: CASSGTSGLSSYNEQFF. CDR3 bases: TGTGCCAGCTCAGGGACTAGCGGTTTGAGCTCCTACAATGAGCAGTTCTTC.

The chain recombines TRBV10-3 with TRBJ2-1, with D uncertain. The germline V and J ends were trimmed by 0 bases and 1 base, with 7 bases remaining between them. The CDR3 consists of 15 residues. Germline CDR1 ENHRY, CDR2 SYGVKD. The CDR3 DNA follows: TGTGCCATCAGTGAGTCGATTGGGTCCTACAATGAGCAGTTCTTC. It encodes CAISESIGSYNEQFF.

This chain uses TRBV15 with TRBJ2-7, with 12 bases fitting TRBD2. CDR3 length: 15 residues. Germline V lookup: CDR1 LNHNV, CDR2 YYDKDF (reference sequence). V was clipped by 0 bases and J by 6 bases; unmatched bases: 3. CDR3 DNA: TGTGCCACCAGCAGAGATCCACTAGCGGGAGGCGAGCAGTACTTC. It specifies CATSRDPLAGGEQYF.

The chain links TRBV5-6 to TRBJ2-4; perhaps D is TRBD1 or TRBD2 (5 bases each). Per the germline V gene, CDR1 is SGHDT and CDR2 is YYEEEE. The CDR3 length is 14 residues. V was trimmed by 4 bases and J by 5 bases, leaving 13 bases between them. CDR3 loop: CASSLRGPENIQYF. The CDR3 bases are TGTGCCAGCAGCCTTCGGGGACCGGAAAACATTCAGTACTTC.

This clonotype was recorded at least ten times. DNA of the CDR3: TGTGCCAGCAGCCTAAGACCGGGACAGGGGGACAATGAGCAGTTCTTC. This sequence encodes CASSLRPGQGDNEQFF. The V call is TRBV4-2, the J call TRBJ2-1; 11 nucleotides match TRBD1. This CDR3 comprises 16 residues. In germline, CDR1 is LGHNA, CDR2 YNFKEQ. The V segment lost 4 bases and the J segment 5 bases; nucleotides outside the gene matches: 7.

J is TRBJ2-2 and V is TRBV24-1; TRBD2 matches at 8 bases. This CDR3 has 17 amino acids. V lost 4 bases, J lost 6 bases, and 12 bases stayed unmatched. Germline loops: CDR1 KGHDR, CDR2 SFDVKD. CDR3: CATSDDSGTEFSGELFF. Written as DNA, the CDR3 is TGTGCCACCAGTGACGATAGCGGGACGGAGTTTTCCGGGGAGCTGTTTTTT.

This clonotype was recorded at least ten times. The gene calls are TRBV21-1 and TRBJ2-7; the table assigns TRBD1, which was not confirmed against the DNA. TRBV21-1 is a documented pseudogene. The CDR3 runs to 14 residues. The DNA for the CDR3 is TGTGCCAGCAGCAAAGACCGGGGGGACTACGAGCAGTACTTC. Translation gives CASSKDRGDYEQYF.

The V call is TRBV7-8, the J call TRBJ2-1, with TRBD2 matching 15 bases. From germline, CDR1 is SGHVS and CDR2 FQNEAQ. CDR3 length equals 20 residues. The J segment lost 4 bases and the V segment lost 1 base, leaving 11 bases of the junction unmatched. The CDR3 bases are TGTGCCAGCAGCTTAGTGGGACTAGCGGGAGGTCCCTCCACGTACAATGAGCAGTTCTTC. This encodes CASSLVGLAGGPSTYNEQFF. Variable domain in full (rest from reference TRBV7-8 and TRBJ2-1): GAGVSQSPRYKVAKRGQDVALRCDPISGHVSLFWYQQALGQGPEFLTYFQNEAQLDKSGLPSDRFFAERPEGSVSTLKIQRTQQEDSAVYLCASSLVGLAGGPSTYNEQFFGPGTRLTVL.

This clonotype was detected only a few times. The chain has TRBV10-3 and TRBJ2-3, with 8 nucleotides matching TRBD2. Germline CDR1 reads ENHRY; CDR2 reads SYGVKD. V was pared by 10 bases and J by 7 bases, with 7 bases of the junction left unmatched. The length of the CDR3 is 12 residues. CDR3 bases: TGTGCCACCCATAGCGGGACGTATACGCAGTATTTT. Translation: CATHSGTYTQYF.

This clonotype appeared a few times. The chain has TRBV9 and TRBJ2-7, with D perhaps given as TRBD1 or TRBD2 (5 bases each). Germline-derived CDR1 and CDR2 are SGDLS and YYNGEE. There are 13 residues in the CDR3. Trimming removed 4 bases from V and 6 bases from J, with 14 bases in between. CDR3 region: CASSPQEGSEQYF. DNA for the CDR3: TGTGCCAGCAGCCCTCAAGAGGGGTCCGAGCAGTACTTC.

This clonotype occurred a few times. Written as DNA, the CDR3 is TGTGCCAGCAGTCAGGATACTAGCGGCCCCTACGAGCAGTACTTC. Amino acids: CASSQDTSGPYEQYF. V gene TRBV28 combines with J gene TRBJ2-7; 8 positions agree with TRBD2. With V trimmed by 5 bases and J by 2 bases, 8 bases remained unmatched. There are 15 residues in the CDR3. Germline loops: CDR1 MDHEN, CDR2 SYDVKM.

This chain joins TRBV15 and TRBJ2-1; no definite D call. Trimming shortened V by 6 bases and J by 0 bases, and 15 bases separated the two germline ends. This CDR3 has 16 residues. Germline V gene sequence: CDR1 LNHNV, CDR2 YYDKDF (reference sequence). The CDR3 DNA reads as TGTGCCACCAGGTCGAGCGCGACAATCTCCTACAATGAGCAGTTCTTC. Its protein product is CATRSSATISYNEQFF.

This chain uses TRBV28 with TRBJ1-1; 7 positions match TRBD1. This CDR3 is built from 14 residues. V was clipped by 7 bases and J by 1 base; unmatched bases: 6. Germline V gene sequence: CDR1 MDHEN, CDR2 SYDVKM. The CDR3 DNA reads as TGTGCCAGCAATAGGGCAGGGGGGAACACTGAAGCTTTCTTT. Its protein is CASNRAGGNTEAFF.

The rearrangement joins TRBV10-3 to TRBJ1-1; the match to TRBD1 covers 7 bases. Germline V lookup: CDR1 ENHRY, CDR2 SYGVKD. V dropped 4 bases and J dropped 1; count of bases not matched to a gene: 9. The CDR3 loop spans 16 amino acids. CDR3 sequence: CAISVFHRGPNTEAFF. CDR3 coding DNA: TGTGCCATCAGTGTCTTTCACAGGGGACCGAACACTGAAGCTTTCTTT.

This clonotype has just a few counts. The chain couples TRBV4-2 to TRBJ2-7; 12 bases are a match to TRBD2. Germline V gene lookup returns CDR1 LGHNA and CDR2 YNFKEQ. With 4 bases clipped from V and 2 bases from J, the junction kept 9 bases outside the gene matches. CDR3 length: 17 residues. CDR3 in DNA: TGTGCCAGCAGCCGAGACCTTCTAGCGGGAGGGCCCTACGAGCAGTACTTC. This translates into CASSRDLLAGGPYEQYF.

There are a few counts of this clonotype. The rearrangement uses TRBV20-1 and TRBJ2-2; D unclear. The CDR3 runs 10 residues. Germline lookup yields CDR1 DFQATT and CDR2 SNEGSKA (reference sequence). The V and J ends lost 6 bases and 6 bases respectively, with 5 bases between them. The CDR3 region has the DNA TGCAGTGCAGGCCCCGGGGAGCTGTTTTTT. Translated: CSAGPGELFF.

V is TRBV4-3 and J is TRBJ2-1, with D possibly TRBD1 on 6 matching bases. CDR1 is LGHNA, CDR2 YSLEER, per germline. Trimming took off 0 bases at V and 6 bases at J, with 15 bases between the two ends. The CDR3 runs 16 residues. Written as DNA, the CDR3 is TGCGCCAGCAGCCAAGATCAACTAGGGGGTCGCAATGAGCAGTTCTTC. Its translation is CASSQDQLGGRNEQFF.

The chain has TRBV20-1 and TRBJ2-7; 11 bases map to TRBD2. There are 14 residues in the CDR3. Germline CDR1 reads DFQATT; CDR2 reads SNEGSKA (reference sequence). V trimming: 6 bases; J trimming: 3 bases; junction bases outside the gene matches: 7. This CDR3 reads CSATGTSGFYEQYF. CDR3 in DNA: TGCAGTGCGACCGGGACTAGCGGCTTCTACGAGCAGTACTTC.

In this sample, this clonotype turned up many times. The chain is built from TRBV20-1 and TRBJ2-5, with D unclear. The CDR3 sequence is 12 residues long. Germline V gives CDR1 DFQATT, CDR2 SNEGSKA (reference sequence). V was trimmed by 3 bases and J by 2 bases, leaving 7 bases between them. The CDR3, as DNA: TGCAGTGCTAGCGCCACTCAAGAGACCCAGTACTTC. Protein: CSASATQETQYF.

V and J are TRBV7-9 and TRBJ2-7; 9 bases are a match to TRBD2. The CDR3 runs to 16 residues. Trimming at V came to 4 bases and at J to 2 bases, leaving 9 bases not matched to a gene. Looked up from germline, CDR1 is SEHNR and CDR2 is FQNEAQ (reference sequence). The CDR3 is CASSSPSGLAPYEQYF. The CDR3 nucleotides are TGTGCCAGCAGCTCCCCCTCGGGACTAGCCCCCTACGAGCAGTACTTC.

This clonotype was observed many times. The chain uses TRBV29-1 and TRBJ2-7; D is undetermined. The germline V gene encodes CDR1 SQVTM and CDR2 ANQGSEA. The germline V and J ends were trimmed by 7 bases and 0 bases, with 16 bases remaining between them. This CDR3 is 14 amino acids long. The CDR3, as DNA: TGCAGCGCCCGGTTGGTCTCGAGCTCCTACGAGCAGTACTTC. Amino acids: CSARLVSSSYEQYF.

V is TRBV27 and J is TRBJ2-1; D remains unclear. This CDR3 has 16 residues. Trimming left V 6 bases short and J 5 bases short, with 20 bases between. Germline values: CDR1 MNHEY, CDR2 SMNVEV (reference sequence). CDR3 in amino acids: CASRLRWAPDHNEQFF. CDR3 DNA: TGTGCCAGCAGGCTTCGATGGGCGCCAGACCACAATGAGCAGTTCTTC.

The chain carries TRBV9 and TRBJ1-3; tentative D call: TRBD1 (5 bases). Germline CDR1 and CDR2: SGDLS and YYNGEE. The V end lost 0 bases, the J end lost 2 bases, and 15 bases lay between the germline ends. This CDR3 has 17 residues. The CDR3 region has the DNA TGTGCCAGCAGCGTAGAGGCAGTCCGGGGACCTGGAAACACCATATATTTT. It encodes CASSVEAVRGPGNTIYF.

The table lists this clonotype with many counts. The chain carries TRBV6-5 and TRBJ2-1, with a tentative D call TRBD2 (6 bases). Trimming pared 0 bases from V and 10 bases from J, leaving 16 bases between. The CDR3 length is 15 residues. Germline V gives CDR1 MNHEY, CDR2 SVGAGI. The CDR3: CASSYSIRGAGEQFF. DNA for the CDR3: TGTGCCAGCAGTTACTCGATCCGGGGTGCGGGAGAGCAGTTCTTC.